Shown below are 2 T cell receptor beta chains from a single sample sequenced in a study of blood T cell repertoires in COVID-19. The data were produced by immunoSEQ multiplex PCR, yet TCRdb's version contains in-frame clones alone and is incomplete. The data hold 60,000 to 75,000 clones, with approximately 78% observed a single time. The sequencing sample was made of peripheral blood. These receptors were collected from a human donor in a cohort sampled during active COVID-19.

The J gene is TRBJ2-5, the V gene TRBV5-4, with TRBD2 matching over 11 bases. This CDR3 is built from 16 residues. The junction had 8 bases not matched to a gene; V was cut back by 5 bases and J by 2 bases. In germline, CDR1 is SGHNT, CDR2 YYREEE (reference sequence). CDR3 sequence (DNA): TGTGCCAGCAGAAGGCGGGTAGCGGGGGGGCAAGAGACCCAGTACTTC. It yields the protein CASRRRVAGGQETQYF.

The V and J genes are TRBV10-2 and TRBJ2-1; possibly TRBD2 for D (5 bases). The CDR3 has 13 amino acids. V was pared by 5 bases and J by 6 bases, with 11 bases between. Germline CDR1 and CDR2: WSHSY and SAAADI. The CDR3 sequence: CASSSSRGNEQFF. The CDR3 region has the DNA TGCGCCAGCAGTAGCTCTCGGGGCAATGAGCAGTTCTTC.